The 20 T cell receptor beta chains below come from one sample, sequenced in a study of blood T cell repertoires in COVID-19. TCRdb's table, derived via immunoSEQ multiplex PCR, lists solely in-frame clones and lacks some. This table has 250,000 to 400,000 clones, around nine tenths appearing once. Specimen: PBMCs or T cells enriched from blood (not recorded which). The receptors were gathered from a man between 60 and 75 years old who had recovered from COVID-19.

The chain recombines TRBV5-5 with TRBJ1-5, with D possibly being TRBD1 (5 bases). Germline CDR1 is SGHKS and CDR2 is YYEKEE (reference sequence). The CDR3 is 15 residues long. Trimming cost V 0 bases and J 4 bases, with 11 bases left between them. CDR3 bases: TGTGCCAGCAGCTTGGGGTACGGGGGAAATCAGCCCCAGCATTTT. This encodes CASSLGYGGNQPQHF.

This clone was counted between two and nine times. V gene TRBV6-5 combines with J gene TRBJ1-1; D remains ambiguous. Trimming stripped 5 bases from V and 6 bases from J, with 16 bases between. Per the germline V gene, CDR1 is MNHEY and CDR2 is SVGAGI. This CDR3 has 14 amino acids. CDR3 coding DNA: TGTGCCAGCAGTACAGCACGGCTTGGCGCTGAAGCTTTCTTT. As protein: CASSTARLGAEAFF.

The chain joins TRBV9 to TRBJ2-3; D not certain. With 1 base removed from V and 5 bases from J, the gap between germline ends came to 11 bases. CDR3 length equals 14 residues. CDR1 and CDR2 from the germline V gene are SGDLS and YYNGEE. For the CDR3, the DNA is TGTGCCAGCAGCGTACTCCAAGATAGAGATACGCAGTATTTT. Translation gives CASSVLQDRDTQYF.

The rearrangement joins TRBV11-1 to TRBJ2-2, with TRBD1 matching over 7 bases. Trimming removed 4 bases from V and 0 bases from J; junction bases left unmatched: 5. The germline gives CDR1 SGHAT, CDR2 FQDESV (reference sequence). The CDR3 has 16 amino acids. The CDR3 bases are TGTGCCAGCAGCTCTCGGGACAGTCCGAACACCGGGGAGCTGTTTTTT. Translated, it gives CASSSRDSPNTGELFF.

V and J are TRBV28 and TRBJ1-5; D might be TRBD1 (6 bases). V lost 9 bases and J 4 bases, leaving 16 bases between the germline ends. CDR3 size: 14 residues. Germline V gene data show CDR1 as MDHEN and CDR2 as SYDVKM. The DNA of the CDR3 is TGTGCCAGTCGGGACAAGAGGCGAAATCAGCCCCAGCATTTT. It yields the protein CASRDKRRNQPQHF.

The chain joins TRBV5-8 to TRBJ2-4, with 11 bases that match TRBD2. V was pared by 4 bases and J by 1 base, with 7 bases of the junction left unmatched. The length of the CDR3 is 17 residues. Germline lookup yields CDR1 SGHTS and CDR2 YDEGEE. The CDR3 protein is CASSATSGAWAKNIQYF. The CDR3 region has the DNA TGTGCCAGCAGCGCGACTAGCGGGGCATGGGCCAAAAACATTCAGTACTTC.

The rearrangement links TRBV11-2 to TRBJ2-1, with 11 bases that match TRBD2. The CDR3 length is 15 residues. Germline CDR1 and CDR2: SGHAT and FQNNGV. The ends lost 5 bases at V and 7 bases at J; junction bases unmatched: 7. CDR3 nucleotide sequence: TGTGCCAGCAGCCCCGTTAGCGGGAGGGGGAATGAGCAGTTCTTC. Translated: CASSPVSGRGNEQFF.

This clone was detected only once. The chain links TRBV7-8 to TRBJ2-3, with 12 nucleotides matching TRBD2. In germline, CDR1 is SGHVS, CDR2 FQNEAQ. This CDR3 contains 16 residues. The J segment lost 4 bases and the V segment lost 5 bases, leaving 7 bases of the junction unmatched. The CDR3 DNA follows: TGTGCCAGCAGCCCCCCTAGCGGGAGGGTATCAGATACGCAGTATTTT. This codes for CASSPPSGRVSDTQYF.

V gene TRBV15 combines with J gene TRBJ1-2; D gene uncertain. V was cut by 0 bases and J by 7 bases, with 9 bases left in between. CDR1 LNHNV and CDR2 YYDKDF come from the germline V gene (reference sequence). The CDR3 spans 13 residues. CDR3 DNA: TGTGCCACCAGCAGAGATATTCGAGCTGGCTACACCTTC. Protein: CATSRDIRAGYTF.

J is TRBJ1-3 and V is TRBV3-1 (or the pseudogene TRBV3-2); 10 nucleotides match TRBD1. Germline trimming cut 0 bases from V and 3 bases from J; bases unmatched to any gene: 5. This CDR3 spans 17 amino acids. Germline loops: CDR1 LGHDT, CDR2 YNNKEL (reference sequence). The CDR3 sequence: CASSQDPGTGDGNTIYF. The DNA for the CDR3 is TGTGCCAGCAGCCAAGATCCCGGGACAGGGGATGGAAACACCATATATTTT.

This clone was seen just once. This chain connects TRBV27 to TRBJ1-2, with TRBD1 as a possible D gene (5 bases). Trimming took off 5 bases at V and 8 bases at J, with 18 bases between the two ends. Germline V CDR1 and CDR2: MNHEY, SMNVEV (reference sequence). The CDR3 consists of 14 residues. CDR3 loop: CASSRSRAVGGYTF. In nucleotides, the CDR3 is TGTGCCAGCAGTCGAAGCAGGGCTGTTGGCGGCTACACCTTC.

The CDR3 DNA reads TGTGCCAGCAGTAGGACAGGCTCTGAAGCTTTCTTT. This gives the protein CASSRTGSEAFF. The chain joins TRBV6-5 to TRBJ1-1; 7 bases fit TRBD1. Trimming cost V 5 bases and J 6 bases; bases outside gene matches: 3. The length of the CDR3 is 12 residues. Germline lookup yields CDR1 MNHEY and CDR2 SVGAGI.

The rearrangement joins TRBV19 to TRBJ2-7; TRBD1 might be the D (6 bases). The germline CDR1 and CDR2 sequences are LNHDA and SQIVND (reference sequence). V was cut by 4 bases and J by 4 bases, with 14 bases left in between. The CDR3 is 14 residues long. CDR3 region: CASSTPEQGYEQYF. In DNA form, the CDR3 reads TGTGCCAGTAGTACCCCAGAACAGGGTTACGAGCAGTACTTC.

V usage is TRBV6-5 and J usage is TRBJ2-1; D is ambiguous. CDR1 is MNHEY and CDR2 is SVGAGI in the germline V gene. Trimming pared 6 bases from V and 9 bases from J, leaving 12 bases between. This CDR3 has 12 amino acids. The CDR3 coding sequence is TGTGCCAGCAGGCGCATGGGCGCTGAGCAGTTCTTC. It yields the protein CASRRMGAEQFF.

The V and J genes are TRBV7-2 and TRBJ2-3; 10 positions agree with TRBD2. In germline, CDR1 is SGHTA, CDR2 FQGNSA. This CDR3 is built from 16 residues. V gave up 5 bases and J gave up 8 bases; unmatched junction bases: 13. The CDR3 DNA reads TGTGCCAGCAGCCAGAGGACTAGCGGAGGTGGGGTTACGCAGTATTTT. Encoded protein: CASSQRTSGGGVTQYF.

This chain connects TRBV13 to TRBJ2-7, with 11 nucleotides matching TRBD2. The V segment lost 5 bases and the J segment 5 bases; nucleotides outside the gene matches: 14. This CDR3 is built from 17 residues. The germline V gene has CDR1 PRHDT and CDR2 FYEKMQ (reference sequence). CDR3 DNA: TGTGCCAGCAGCCGCCGACTAGCGGGATCGAGTTATAACGAGCAGTACTTC. Its translation is CASSRRLAGSSYNEQYF.

V gene TRBV5-5 combines with J gene TRBJ1-2; tentative D call: TRBD1 (5 bases). Trimming pared 1 base from V and 8 bases from J, leaving 12 bases between. CDR1 SGHKS and CDR2 YYEKEE come from the germline V gene (reference sequence). The CDR3 is 13 residues long. As DNA, the CDR3 is TGTGCCAGCAGCTTGAGCCCAGGGCTGGGCTACACCTTC. This codes for CASSLSPGLGYTF.

This chain uses TRBV7-9 with TRBJ2-1, with D perhaps TRBD1 (6 bases). CDR1 is SEHNR, CDR2 FQNEAQ, per germline (reference sequence). With 2 bases removed from V and 4 bases from J, the gap between germline ends came to 18 bases. This CDR3 comprises 17 residues. This chain's CDR3 is CASSLTTGSLIYNEQFF. CDR3 nucleotides: TGTGCCAGCAGCTTAACGACAGGCAGCCTTATTTACAATGAGCAGTTCTTC.

The chain links TRBV27 to TRBJ2-5; 14 positions agree with TRBD2. There are 15 residues in the CDR3. The germline V gene has CDR1 MNHEY and CDR2 SMNVEV (reference sequence). The trim removed 2 bases at V and 4 bases at J, leaving 0 bases unmatched. The CDR3 reads CASSLGTSGRETQYF. DNA for the CDR3: TGTGCCAGCAGTTTAGGGACTAGCGGGAGAGAGACCCAGTACTTC.

This chain links TRBV7-3 with TRBJ2-6, with D possibly being TRBD2 (6 bases). Trimming pared 4 bases from V and 2 bases from J, leaving 9 bases between. Germline V gives CDR1 SGHTA, CDR2 FQGTGA. This CDR3 has 15 amino acids. The DNA of the CDR3 is TGTGCCAGCAGCTCCGGGGGTACTGGGGCCAACGTCCTGACTTTC. As protein: CASSSGGTGANVLTF.